A single sample gave rise to the 25 T cell receptor beta chains below, sequenced in a study of T cell responses to AZD1222 COVID-19 vaccine. This table comes from immunoSEQ multiplex PCR, and its TCRdb copy is limited to in-frame clones, with some not included. In the table there are 120,000 or so clones, roughly 91% of which are singletons. Sequences were derived from peripheral blood, sampled on day 0 of MenACWY control vaccination. These receptors were collected from an adult in good health.

The CDR3 reads CASSTDRGLFGNTIYF. CDR3 nucleotides: TGTGCCAGCAGTACGGACAGGGGGCTCTTTGGAAACACCATATATTTT. This chain joins TRBV28 and TRBJ1-3; TRBD1 agrees at 11 bases. V shed 5 bases, J shed 3 bases, and the junction held 6 bases outside the gene matches. Per germline, CDR1 MDHEN and CDR2 SYDVKM. CDR3 length: 16 residues.

This clone was counted once. V is TRBV7-2 and J is TRBJ1-3; TRBD1 might be the D (6 bases). V lost 2 bases and J 4 bases, leaving 15 bases between the germline ends. The germline gives CDR1 SGHTA, CDR2 FQGNSA. There are 16 residues in the CDR3. CDR3 in amino acids: CASSLTQGIYGNTIYF. The CDR3 DNA follows: TGTGCCAGCAGCTTAACCCAGGGGATCTACGGAAACACCATATATTTT.

J is TRBJ2-2 and V is TRBV4-3; no definite D call. The germline V and J ends were trimmed by 0 bases and 1 base, with 15 bases remaining between them. The CDR3 length is 18 residues. The germline gives CDR1 LGHNA, CDR2 YSLEER. The CDR3 spells CASSQDVWGQLNTGELFF. The CDR3, as DNA: TGCGCCAGCAGCCAAGATGTGTGGGGTCAACTGAACACCGGGGAGCTGTTTTTT.

The CDR3 coding sequence is TGTGCCAGCTCACCCTACCGGGACAATGAGCAGTTCTTC. Translated, it gives CASSPYRDNEQFF. The gene calls are TRBV18 and TRBJ2-1; D ambiguous. The CDR3 is 13 amino acids. From germline, CDR1 is KGHSH and CDR2 LQKENI. Trimming took off 3 bases at V and 5 bases at J, with 8 bases between the two ends.

CDR3 residues: CAWSVSLAPYEQYF. Here the CDR3 DNA reads TGTGCCTGGAGTGTAAGCCTAGCGCCCTACGAGCAGTACTTC. The chain combines TRBV30 with TRBJ2-7; weak D call: TRBD2 (6 bases). Germline V CDR1 and CDR2: GTSNPN, SVGIG (reference sequence). Between the trimmed V and J ends, which lost 0 bases and 2 bases, there was a span of 11 bases. The CDR3 extends over 14 amino acids.

The V and J genes are TRBV4-3 and TRBJ2-1, with D hard to call. Trimming cost V 0 bases and J 0 bases, with 12 bases left between them. The CDR3 length is 17 residues. CDR1 is LGHNA, CDR2 YSLEER, per germline. The CDR3 coding sequence is TGCGCCAGCAGCCAAGATAGTATCCTATTCTCCTACAATGAGCAGTTCTTC. This gives the protein CASSQDSILFSYNEQFF.

This chain links TRBV6-5 with TRBJ2-5; D ambiguous. V was shortened by 0 bases and J by 7 bases, with 3 bases between the two germline ends. Germline loops: CDR1 MNHEY, CDR2 SVGAGI. This CDR3 is built from 11 residues. In DNA, the CDR3 is TGTGCCAGCAGTTACTCCCGGACCCAGTACTTC. Translated: CASSYSRTQYF.

The chain links TRBV7-6 to TRBJ2-1; 9 bases agree with TRBD2. The CDR3 is 15 residues long. In germline, CDR1 is SGHVS, CDR2 FNYEAQ. V shed 3 bases, J shed 5 bases, and the junction held 5 bases outside the gene matches. For the CDR3, the DNA is TGTGCCAGCAGCTTTGAGCGGGAGGTCGACAATGAGCAGTTCTTC. Translated, it gives CASSFEREVDNEQFF.

The chain uses TRBV5-4 and TRBJ2-1, with 8 positions matching TRBD2. After removal of 8 bases from V and 3 bases from J, the junction contained 10 bases not matched to a gene. The length of the CDR3 is 15 residues. Germline V lookup: CDR1 SGHNT, CDR2 YYREEE (reference sequence). This CDR3 reads CASWRAGGFYNEQFF. As DNA, the CDR3 is TGTGCCAGTTGGCGCGCGGGGGGATTCTACAATGAGCAGTTCTTC.

The chain links TRBV7-9 to TRBJ2-7, with TRBD2 matching over 7 bases. The CDR3 sequence is 13 residues long. The junction had 6 bases not matched to a gene; V was cut back by 5 bases and J by 5 bases. CDR1 is SEHNR and CDR2 is FQNEAQ in the germline V gene (reference sequence). For the CDR3, the DNA is TGTGCCAGCAGCATCCGGGACTACCACGAGCAGTACTTC. Translating gives CASSIRDYHEQYF.

V gene TRBV5-1 combines with J gene TRBJ2-1; 7 nucleotides agree with TRBD1. The CDR3 length is 15 residues. V gave up 3 bases and J gave up 2 bases; unmatched junction bases: 5. CDR1 and CDR2 from the germline V gene are SGHRS and YFSETQ. Written as DNA, the CDR3 is TGCGCCAGCAGCTCCTTACAGGGGCCCTACAATGAGCAGTTCTTC. It translates to CASSSLQGPYNEQFF.

This clone occurred a few times. CDR3 nucleotide sequence: TGTGCCAGCAGCCAAGATCGGGGGAGTGGGCCAGATACGCAGTATTTT. Translating gives CASSQDRGSGPDTQYF. The V call is TRBV4-2, the J call TRBJ2-3, with TRBD2 as a possible D gene (6 bases). The CDR3 is 16 amino acids. From germline, CDR1 is LGHNA and CDR2 YNFKEQ. Trimming shortened V by 0 bases and J by 4 bases, and 14 bases separated the two germline ends.

The chain is built from TRBV4-1 and TRBJ2-1; 8 bases align to TRBD2. This CDR3 comprises 16 residues. V gave up 1 base and J gave up 3 bases; unmatched junction bases: 5. Germline CDR1 reads MGHRA; CDR2 reads YSYEKL. CDR3 nucleotide sequence: TGCGCCAGCAGCCAAGCAGCGGGAGTCAACTACAATGAGCAGTTCTTC. Its protein is CASSQAAGVNYNEQFF.

This chain links TRBV27 with TRBJ2-3, with 16 bases matching TRBD2. The CDR3 extends over 17 amino acids. V gave up 6 bases and J gave up 6 bases; unmatched junction bases: 9. Germline-derived CDR1 and CDR2 are MNHEY and SMNVEV (reference sequence). CDR3 region: CASSLPGLAGGSDTQYF. The CDR3 DNA is TGTGCCAGCAGCCTCCCGGGACTAGCGGGGGGGTCTGATACGCAGTATTTT.

The J gene is TRBJ2-5, the V gene TRBV5-4; D not resolved. With 0 bases removed from V and 5 bases from J, the gap between germline ends came to 8 bases. The CDR3 runs 13 residues. Germline-derived CDR1 and CDR2 are SGHNT and YYREEE (reference sequence). The CDR3 is CASSLGGTETQYF. CDR3 nucleotide sequence: TGTGCCAGCAGCTTGGGAGGTACCGAGACCCAGTACTTC.

The genes are TRBV9 and TRBJ2-5, with D hard to call. Germline lookup yields CDR1 SGDLS and CDR2 YYNGEE. Trimming removed 4 bases from V and 3 bases from J, with 13 bases in between. The CDR3 contains 14 residues. The CDR3 nucleotides are TGTGCCAGCAGCCAGTTGCCATCAGAAGAGACCCAGTACTTC. Translated, it gives CASSQLPSEETQYF. The entire variable domain, with the rest obtained from reference TRBV9 and TRBJ2-5, is as follows: DSGVTQTPKHLITATGQRVTLRCSPRSGDLSVYWYQQSLDQGLQFLIQYYNGEERAKGNILERFSAQQFPDLHSELNLSSLELGDSALYFCASSQLPSEETQYFGPGTRLLVL.

This chain connects TRBV24-1 to TRBJ2-3, with 8 bases fitting TRBD1. The germline gives CDR1 KGHDR, CDR2 SFDVKD. J gave up 0 bases and V 4 bases, and 5 bases lay outside the gene matches. CDR3 length: 16 amino acids. The CDR3 region is CATSEAGTGSTDTQYF. The CDR3 region has the DNA TGTGCCACCAGTGAGGCCGGGACAGGCAGCACAGATACGCAGTATTTT.

The chain couples TRBV6-5 to TRBJ1-1, with TRBD1 matching over 10 bases. V gave up 0 bases and J gave up 11 bases; unmatched junction bases: 9. This CDR3 has 15 residues. Germline CDR1 MNHEY, CDR2 SVGAGI. CDR3 amino acids: CASSYSPSGQGEAFF. The CDR3 DNA reads as TGTGCCAGCAGTTACTCGCCTTCTGGACAGGGGGAGGCTTTCTTT.

J is TRBJ2-7 and V is TRBV4-1; 9 bases align to TRBD2. The CDR3 is made up of 15 amino acids. Per the germline V gene, CDR1 is MGHRA and CDR2 is YSYEKL. After removal of 1 base from V and 5 bases from J, the junction contained 6 bases not matched to a gene. The CDR3 sequence: CASSQVLLAGHEQYF. CDR3 sequence (DNA): TGCGCCAGCAGCCAAGTGTTACTAGCGGGCCACGAGCAGTACTTC.

This chain connects TRBV11-1 to TRBJ2-1; TRBD2 aligns across 13 bases. V lost 5 bases and J lost 9; bases outside the gene matches: 4. The CDR3 extends over 14 amino acids. Per germline, CDR1 SGHAT and CDR2 FQDESV (reference sequence). CDR3: CASSKGLAGIEQFF. CDR3 DNA sequence: TGTGCCAGCAGCAAGGGACTAGCGGGGATTGAGCAGTTCTTC. Full variable domain (remainder filled in from reference TRBV11-1 and TRBJ2-1): EAEVAQSPRYKITEKSQAVAFWCDPISGHATLYWYRQILGQGPELLVQFQDESVVDDSQLPKDRFSAERLKGVDSTLKIQPAELGDSAMYLCASSKGLAGIEQFFGPGTRLTVL.

The chain combines TRBV30 with TRBJ1-6; TRBD1 might be the D (5 bases). Germline CDR1 GTSNPN, CDR2 SVGIG (reference sequence). V was trimmed by 8 bases and J by 13 bases, leaving 24 bases between them. This CDR3 has 14 residues. CDR3 sequence (DNA): TGTGCCCAGATGCAACGGGACCGTTGGGCGCCCCTCCACTTT. It codes for CAQMQRDRWAPLHF.

This clone was seen a handful of times. The genes are TRBV7-8 and TRBJ1-1; tentatively, D is TRBD1 (6 bases). Per the germline V gene, CDR1 is SGHVS and CDR2 is FQNEAQ. Trimming shortened V by 1 base and J by 5 bases, and 8 bases separated the two germline ends. The CDR3 contains 13 residues. CDR3 sequence reads: CASSLEGGTEAFF. In DNA form, the CDR3 reads TGTGCCAGCAGCTTAGAGGGGGGTACTGAAGCTTTCTTT.

This clone was counted once. The CDR3 is CASSQTGTNYEQYF. The DNA of the CDR3 is TGTGCCAGCAGCCAGACCGGGACAAACTACGAGCAGTACTTC. The rearrangement joins TRBV5-4 to TRBJ2-7; perhaps TRBD1 as D (6 bases). V lost 4 bases and J lost 3, with 14 bases in between. CDR1 is SGHNT and CDR2 is YYREEE in the germline V gene (reference sequence). The CDR3 length is 14 residues. The full variable domain, with the rest looked up from reference TRBV5-4 and TRBJ2-7, is ETGVTQSPTHLIKTRGQQVTLRCSSQSGHNTVSWYQQALGQGPQFIFQYYREEENGRGNFPPRFSGLQFPNYSSELNVNALELDDSALYLCASSQTGTNYEQYFGPGTRLTVT.

The chain couples TRBV5-1 to TRBJ1-1; 7 nucleotides match TRBD1. CDR1 and CDR2 from the germline V gene are SGHRS and YFSETQ. This CDR3 region has 14 residues. V was pared by 4 bases and J by 1 base, with 4 bases of the junction left unmatched. CDR3 DNA: TGCGCCAGCAGCGCCGGGACAGCGAACACTGAAGCTTTCTTT. Its translation is CASSAGTANTEAFF.

The chain recombines TRBV6-5 with TRBJ1-2; TRBD1 matches at 9 bases. Germline lookup yields CDR1 MNHEY and CDR2 SVGAGI. The CDR3 extends over 14 amino acids. The junction had 15 bases not matched to a gene; V was cut back by 11 bases and J by 8 bases. In nucleotides, the CDR3 is TGTGCCGCCTCTTCGGGACAGGGTTATGGCGGCTACACCTTC. Its protein is CAASSGQGYGGYTF.